This T cell receptor (beta chain) was identified in a study of blood T cell repertoires in COVID-19. About the research overall: Sources were T cells, B-cell-depleted T cells, or PBMCs; the material itself was cDNA or gDNA.

V was pared by 6 bases and J by 3 bases, with 8 bases between. Germline V gene lookup returns CDR1 MDHEN and CDR2 SYDVKM. The CDR3 runs 12 residues. Authors' analysis steps: Nucleated cell number was recorded as an estimate derived from reference gene primer amplification. Sequencing was performed with immunoSEQ multiplex PCR; in TCRdb, only in-frame clones are kept and a portion is missing. V, J and clone size are taken as reported in that table, and D and trimming were inferred from the DNA itself. The sample holds about 200,000 clones; just over 85% are singletons and the top ten take less than 5%. Enrollees, about 18 to 90 years old, lived in some 24 US areas. Assignments of participants to cohorts depended upon their own reported clinical history.

This receptor was identified in a woman aged 40 to 49 with acute COVID-19. The chain carries TRBV28 and TRBJ1-2; maybe TRBD1 (5 bases). Sequences were obtained from PBMCs or T cells enriched from blood (not recorded which). The CDR3 region is CASSRTYYGYTF. Written as DNA, the CDR3 is TGTGCCAGCAGCCGGACATACTATGGCTACACCTTC.